These 11 T cell receptor beta chains were sequenced from one sample in a study of spatial heterogeneity in lung cancer. TCRdb re-called the 5' RACE reads through MiXCR, storing one row per CDR3 protein. The sample lists roughly 10,000 distinct CDR3 sequences; over 3% were seen once. Noted time point: sample taken at primary tumor resection. Whole RNA, isolated from tumor, nontumor lung or frozen PBMC, was sequenced without prior sorting. The sample here was PBMCs, taken at surgery. The receptors were sampled from a female donor with early-stage non-small cell lung cancer.

Ten or more counts support this clonotype. Within a library made for alpha chains, this beta chain is off target, and its count is uninformative. The V call is TRBV7-8, the J call TRBJ1-2, with a tentative D call TRBD1 (6 bases). Germline V lookup: CDR1 SGHVS, CDR2 FQNEAQ. Deletions cut 4 bases from V and 4 bases from J, with 16 bases between. The CDR3 has 15 amino acids. This CDR3 is CASSSPGGRGYGYTF. CDR3 sequence (DNA): TGTGCCAGCAGCTCCCCCGGGGGCAGAGGCTATGGCTACACCTTC.

Regarding this clonotype: For a library built for alpha chains, this beta chain is a stray read; little rests on its size. The chain is built from TRBV7-2 and TRBJ1-3; D not resolved. The V end was cut by 5 bases, the J end by 2 bases, with 13 bases between. The CDR3 has 15 residues. CDR1 and CDR2 from the germline V gene are SGHTA and FQGNSA. The CDR3 DNA sequence: TGTGCCAGCAGCCCAGCCCCGGGCACTGGAAACACCATATATTTT. Its protein product is CASSPAPGTGNTIYF.

To note about this clonotype: This beta chain represents an off-target read in a library built for alpha chains; its size is of limited meaning. This chain links TRBV6-6 with TRBJ2-2; 12 positions match TRBD2. Germline CDR1 reads MNHNY; CDR2 reads SVGAGI (reference sequence). J gave up 8 bases and V 3 bases, and 7 bases lay outside the gene matches. The CDR3 length is 16 residues. The CDR3 protein is CASSYTGLAGKGELFF. Written as DNA, the CDR3 is TGTGCCAGCAGTTATACCGGACTAGCGGGAAAGGGGGAGCTGTTTTTT.

This clonotype showed up many times. This beta chain is a stray read from a library made for alpha chains; its abundance is not meaningful. The chain joins TRBV7-9 to TRBJ2-7; D not resolved. The CDR3 extends over 15 amino acids. V lost 1 base, J lost 0 bases, and 10 bases lay in between. Germline loops: CDR1 SEHNR, CDR2 FQNEAQ (reference sequence). The CDR3 DNA follows: TGTGCCAGCAGCTTAGTCGACGGTAGCTCCTACGAGCAGTACTTC. This sequence encodes CASSLVDGSSYEQYF.

In this sample, this clonotype turned up many times. A library prepared for alpha chains yielded this beta chain as an off-target read; its size is of little meaning. The genes are TRBV20-1 and TRBJ2-1; possible D gene TRBD2, 5 bases. Germline lookup yields CDR1 DFQATT and CDR2 SNEGSKA (reference sequence). Trimming removed 4 bases at V and 8 bases at J, with 21 bases between. The CDR3 has 15 amino acids. Here the CDR3 DNA reads TGCAGTGCTAACCCGGGGTCCACCTTCGGGGATGAGCAGTTCTTC. Protein sequence: CSANPGSTFGDEQFF.

This clonotype has ten or more counts. As an off-target read in a library built for alpha chains, this beta chain has a frequency of little significance. This sequence joins TRBV20-1 and TRBJ2-7; 8 bases are a match to TRBD2. The length of the CDR3 is 14 residues. Germline loops: CDR1 DFQATT, CDR2 SNEGSKA (reference sequence). V dropped 1 base and J dropped 4; count of bases not matched to a gene: 6. The chain's CDR3 is CSARAGLGGYEQYF. CDR3 in DNA: TGCAGTGCTAGAGCGGGACTAGGAGGTTACGAGCAGTACTTC.

This clonotype was found many times. This beta chain turned up in a library designed for alpha chains; as an off-target read, its abundance says little. This chain connects TRBV27 to TRBJ1-6, with a possible D match to TRBD1 (5 bases). CDR1 MNHEY and CDR2 SMNVEV come from the germline V gene (reference sequence). This CDR3 spans 13 amino acids. V was shortened by 5 bases and J by 11 bases, with 13 bases between the two germline ends. The chain's CDR3 is CASSGTRIAPLHF. The CDR3 DNA reads TGTGCCAGCAGTGGGACCCGGATAGCACCCCTCCACTTT.

This clonotype was counted ten times or more. In a library made to pick up alpha chains, this beta chain is a stray read with a size that means little. The chain is built from TRBV4-1 and TRBJ2-1; D call uncertain. The germline V gene encodes CDR1 MGHRA and CDR2 YSYEKL. V was shortened by 1 base and J by 0 bases, with 7 bases between the two germline ends. CDR3 length: 15 amino acids. CDR3 sequence (DNA): TGCGCCAGCAGCCAAGGAGCAAGCTCCTACAATGAGCAGTTCTTC. Translating it yields CASSQGASSYNEQFF.

This clonotype has ten or more counts. Being off target in a library aimed at alpha chains, this beta chain has a size of little meaning. The V call is TRBV28, the J call TRBJ1-5; perhaps TRBD1 as D (5 bases). In germline, CDR1 is MDHEN, CDR2 SYDVKM. This CDR3 contains 13 residues. V lost 6 bases and J 4 bases, leaving 10 bases between the germline ends. For the CDR3, the DNA is TGTGCCAGCAGCGACGGGGGAAATCAGCCCCAGCATTTT. This translates into CASSDGGNQPQHF.

Ten or more counts support this clonotype. Within a library made for alpha chains, this beta chain is off target, and its count is uninformative. The CDR3 nucleotides read TGTGCCAGCAGTACAAGACTAGCGGGATTGAACGAGCAGTACTTC. Translating gives CASSTRLAGLNEQYF. The V call is TRBV6-5, the J call TRBJ2-7; 11 positions match TRBD2. This CDR3 is 15 amino acids long. Germline CDR1 MNHEY, CDR2 SVGAGI. V shed 5 bases and J 5 bases; nucleotides not matched to a gene: 8.

This clonotype appeared a few times. A library prepared for alpha chains yielded this beta chain as an off-target read; its size is of little meaning. The chain employs TRBV6-5 and TRBJ2-7; D might be TRBD1 (7 bases). Looked up from germline, CDR1 is MNHEY and CDR2 is SVGAGI. Trimming pared 4 bases from V and 7 bases from J, leaving 11 bases between. CDR3 size: 12 residues. CDR3 DNA: TGTGCCAGCAGTTCAGGGGGGAGGGAGCAGTACTTC. Residues: CASSSGGREQYF.